This TCR beta chain derives from a study of OX40 agonist ivuxolimab in advanced cancers. The data were produced by immunoSEQ multiplex PCR, yet TCRdb's version contains in-frame clones alone and is incomplete. The sample shows some 70,000 clones, 75% to 85% of them seen only once. The CDR3 has 14 residues. V lost 4 bases, J lost 6 bases, and 15 bases lay in between. The germline V gene has CDR1 MGHRA and CDR2 YSYEKL. The source is an adult with an advanced solid tumor such as melanoma, head and neck, liver or kidney cancer. The J gene is TRBJ1-2, the V gene TRBV4-1, with D unresolved. The sequenced sample was CD4+ or CD8+ T cells sorted from blood, obtained in a trial of the OX40 agonist ivuxolimab. The CDR3 loop is CASSRAAFGDGYTF. The CDR3 DNA sequence: TGCGCCAGCAGCCGGGCAGCCTTCGGTGATGGCTACACCTTC.